Shown below are 22 T cell receptor beta chains from a single sample sequenced in a study of blood T cell repertoires in COVID-19. The assay was immunoSEQ multiplex PCR, and TCRdb's table has in-frame clones only and misses some. Among 150,000 to 200,000 clones listed, about 85% were seen once. The sample consisted of peripheral blood. Receptor source: a man at least 80 years old with COVID-19, enrolled during active disease.

This clone was seen once. This chain connects TRBV6-5 to TRBJ2-7, with a possible D match to TRBD2 (5 bases). With 8 bases removed from V and 2 bases from J, the gap between germline ends came to 13 bases. This CDR3 has 13 amino acids. Germline V CDR1 and CDR2: MNHEY, SVGAGI. CDR3 DNA sequence: TGTGCCAGCTCAAGGGTGGGAGCCTACGAGCAGTACTTC. Translated: CASSRVGAYEQYF.

V is TRBV5-4 and J is TRBJ1-4; TRBD1 might be the D (5 bases). This CDR3 region has 15 residues. The V end was cut by 0 bases, the J end by 3 bases, with 9 bases between. Per germline, CDR1 SGHNT and CDR2 YYREEE (reference sequence). This CDR3 reads CASSLEGVANEKLFF. In DNA form, the CDR3 reads TGTGCCAGCAGCTTGGAAGGGGTAGCTAATGAAAAACTGTTTTTT.

In regard to this clone: Relative to the germline gene, one junction end is altered; a read error may explain this. The CDR3 sequence: CASSYSRGNYGYTF. The DNA for the CDR3 is TGTGCCAGCAGCTACTCCAGGGGGAACTATGGCTACACCTTC. The V and J genes are TRBV6-5 and TRBJ1-2; TRBD1 matches 7 bases. The CDR3 runs to 14 residues. Germline CDR1 MNHEY, CDR2 SVGAGI.

V usage is TRBV7-9 and J usage is TRBJ1-1, with D maybe TRBD1 (6 bases). The CDR3 loop spans 14 amino acids. V dropped 4 bases and J dropped 4 bases, with 13 bases sitting between them. Germline V lookup: CDR1 SEHNR, CDR2 FQNEAQ (reference sequence). The CDR3 loop reads CASSSGTFGTEAFF. Here the CDR3 DNA reads TGTGCCAGCAGCTCAGGGACATTTGGCACTGAAGCTTTCTTT. The full variable domain, with the rest looked up from reference TRBV7-9 and TRBJ1-1, is DTGVSQNPRHKITKRGQNVTFRCDPISEHNRLYWYRQTLGQGPEFLTYFQNEAQLEKSRLLSDRFSAERPKGSFSTLEIQRTEQGDSAMYLCASSSGTFGTEAFFGQGTRLTVV.

CDR3 sequence: CASSSPRVAEAFF. The CDR3 region has the DNA TGTGCCAGCAGCTCCCCTCGGGTAGCTGAAGCTTTCTTT. The gene calls are TRBV11-1 and TRBJ1-1; D gene unclear. The germline gives CDR1 SGHAT, CDR2 FQDESV (reference sequence). The CDR3 has 13 residues. The ends were cut back, 4 bases at V and 6 bases at J, with 12 bases in the middle.

The chain is built from TRBV4-1 and TRBJ2-7; a possible D gene is TRBD1 (6 bases). The CDR3 is 12 amino acids. V lost 2 bases, J lost 7 bases, and 9 bases lay in between. Germline assignment: CDR1 MGHRA and CDR2 YSYEKL. In nucleotides, the CDR3 is TGCGCCAGCAGCCAAAAAAGGGGGGAGCAGTACTTC. Translating it yields CASSQKRGEQYF.

The sample holds a few counts of this clone. The V and J genes are TRBV7-2 and TRBJ1-2; possibly TRBD1 for D (5 bases). Germline loops: CDR1 SGHTA, CDR2 FQGNSA. V lost 1 base and J 5 bases, leaving 5 bases between the germline ends. The CDR3 loop spans 12 amino acids. The CDR3 DNA is TGTGCCAGCAGCTTAGAGGGGTATGGCTACACCTTC. Protein product: CASSLEGYGYTF.

CDR3 DNA sequence: TGTGCCAGCAGGACAACAGGGGATGAGACCCAGTACTTC. Residues: CASRTTGDETQYF. The gene calls are TRBV6-5 and TRBJ2-5, with 7 bases matching TRBD1. The CDR3 runs 13 residues. V trimming: 6 bases; J trimming: 5 bases; junction bases outside the gene matches: 6. CDR1 and CDR2 (germline): MNHEY, SVGAGI.

This chain connects TRBV15 to TRBJ1-5, with D unclear. CDR1 LNHNV and CDR2 YYDKDF come from the germline V gene (reference sequence). The germline V and J ends were trimmed by 1 base and 0 bases, with 7 bases remaining between them. This CDR3 is 15 amino acids long. The DNA for the CDR3 is TGTGCCACCAGCAGAGCTCCGTATAGCAATCAGCCCCAGCATTTT. It codes for CATSRAPYSNQPQHF.

The chain employs TRBV4-2 and TRBJ2-2, with 8 positions matching TRBD2. The V segment lost 0 bases and the J segment 1 base; nucleotides outside the gene matches: 4. CDR3 length: 17 amino acids. Germline V gene sequence: CDR1 LGHNA, CDR2 YNFKEQ. The CDR3 coding sequence is TGTGCCAGCAGCCAAGATAGGCTAGCGGGGAACACCGGGGAGCTGTTTTTT. Protein: CASSQDRLAGNTGELFF.

This clone showed up just once. V and J are TRBV9 and TRBJ1-6; no reliable D call. This CDR3 is built from 13 residues. Deletions cut 6 bases from V and 5 bases from J, with 9 bases between. Per the germline V gene, CDR1 is SGDLS and CDR2 is YYNGEE. The CDR3 bases are TGTGCCAGCAATAGTCAGGATAATTCACCCCTCCACTTT. Its protein product is CASNSQDNSPLHF.

The chain combines TRBV5-5 with TRBJ1-1; D not certain. The CDR3 consists of 15 residues. Germline loops: CDR1 SGHKS, CDR2 YYEKEE (reference sequence). The V end was cut by 0 bases, the J end by 2 bases, with 11 bases between. CDR3 coding DNA: TGTGCCAGCAGCTTGGTGAGCATTAAAAACACTGAAGCTTTCTTT. Translation: CASSLVSIKNTEAFF.

V and J are TRBV11-2 and TRBJ2-3, with TRBD1 matching 12 bases. Germline trimming cut 4 bases from V and 4 bases from J; bases unmatched to any gene: 6. Germline CDR1 is SGHAT and CDR2 is FQNNGV. The CDR3 extends over 16 amino acids. CDR3 nucleotide sequence: TGTGCCAGCAGCTCCACCGGGACAGGGGGCTCAGATACGCAGTATTTT. Protein sequence: CASSSTGTGGSDTQYF. Full variable domain (outside the CDR3, taken from reference TRBV11-2 and TRBJ2-3): EAGVAQSPRYKIIEKRQSVAFWCNPISGHATLYWYQQILGQGPKLLIQFQNNGVVDDSQLPKDRFSAERLKGVDSTLKIQPAKLEDSAVYLCASSSTGTGGSDTQYFGPGTRLTVL.

The V gene is TRBV28, the J gene TRBJ1-2; 8 bases line up with TRBD1. The CDR3 extends over 16 amino acids. Per the germline V gene, CDR1 is MDHEN and CDR2 is SYDVKM. V lost 8 bases to trimming and J lost 0 bases; unmatched junction nucleotides: 11. In DNA, the CDR3 is TGTGCCAGCGACCGGCGGACAGGGAAAGCTAACTATGGCTACACCTTC. It encodes CASDRRTGKANYGYTF.

The V gene is TRBV6-6, the J gene TRBJ1-1; unclear D gene. Trimming stripped 0 bases from V and 8 bases from J, with 4 bases between. The CDR3 is made up of 11 amino acids. Germline V gene sequence: CDR1 MNHNY, CDR2 SVGAGI (reference sequence). CDR3 bases: TGTGCCAGCAGTTACTCGACAGAAGCTTTCTTT. Amino acid sequence: CASSYSTEAFF.

The genes are TRBV7-9 and TRBJ2-4; 13 nucleotides agree with TRBD2. After removal of 8 bases from V and 8 bases from J, the junction contained 6 bases not matched to a gene. The CDR3 consists of 14 residues. In germline, CDR1 is SEHNR, CDR2 FQNEAQ (reference sequence). The CDR3 is CASDTSGGADIQYF. The CDR3 nucleotides read TGTGCCAGCGATACTAGCGGGGGGGCCGACATTCAGTACTTC.

The gene calls are TRBV4-1 and TRBJ2-3; the match to TRBD2 covers 7 bases. The CDR3 covers 17 residues. With V trimmed by 1 base and J by 3 bases, 10 bases remained unmatched. Germline CDR1 and CDR2: MGHRA and YSYEKL. The CDR3 loop reads CASSQGGGGKRTDTQYF. In DNA, the CDR3 is TGCGCCAGCAGCCAAGGCGGCGGGGGTAAAAGGACAGATACGCAGTATTTT.

The V gene is TRBV7-3, the J gene TRBJ2-2, with 7 bases matching TRBD1. This CDR3 is 16 amino acids long. CDR1 SGHTA and CDR2 FQGTGA come from the germline V gene. Losses at the gene ends were 1 base for V and 7 bases for J; bases not matched to a gene: 9. The CDR3 sequence is CASSLIPTGAGGELFF. CDR3 DNA sequence: TGTGCCAGCAGCTTAATTCCCACAGGGGCGGGCGGGGAGCTGTTTTTT.

This clone appeared once. The chain has TRBV5-1 and TRBJ1-4; 7 bases are shared with TRBD1. The CDR3 consists of 16 residues. V shed 2 bases, J shed 3 bases, and the junction held 7 bases outside the gene matches. Germline-derived CDR1 and CDR2 are SGHRS and YFSETQ. The CDR3 is CASSFTIDRANEKLFF. The CDR3 region has the DNA TGCGCCAGCAGCTTTACTATCGACAGGGCTAATGAAAAACTGTTTTTT.

The chain joins TRBV5-1 to TRBJ2-6; D is possibly TRBD2 (5 bases). The CDR3 loop spans 15 amino acids. The germline V gene has CDR1 SGHRS and CDR2 YFSETQ. V gave up 1 base and J gave up 1 base, with 6 bases separating them. The CDR3 DNA sequence: TGCGCCAGCAGCTTGTCGGGGTCTGGGGCCAACGTCCTGACTTTC. It translates to CASSLSGSGANVLTF.

The chain employs TRBV18 and TRBJ2-1; TRBD2 aligns across 7 bases. V dropped 3 bases and J dropped 8; count of bases not matched to a gene: 7. CDR1 is KGHSH, CDR2 LQKENI, per germline. The CDR3 is made up of 14 amino acids. The CDR3 DNA is TGTGCCAGCTCACCTCCGTTGGGGGGGGATGAGCAGTTCTTC. It codes for CASSPPLGGDEQFF.

In DNA form, the CDR3 reads TGTGCCAGCAGCTTACCCCGGGACACAGGCAATCAGCCCCAGCATTTT. Amino acid sequence: CASSLPRDTGNQPQHF. The chain joins TRBV7-2 to TRBJ1-5; tentatively, D is TRBD1 (6 bases). V lost 2 bases and J 2 bases, leaving 13 bases between the germline ends. CDR1 SGHTA and CDR2 FQGNSA come from the germline V gene. CDR3 size: 16 residues.